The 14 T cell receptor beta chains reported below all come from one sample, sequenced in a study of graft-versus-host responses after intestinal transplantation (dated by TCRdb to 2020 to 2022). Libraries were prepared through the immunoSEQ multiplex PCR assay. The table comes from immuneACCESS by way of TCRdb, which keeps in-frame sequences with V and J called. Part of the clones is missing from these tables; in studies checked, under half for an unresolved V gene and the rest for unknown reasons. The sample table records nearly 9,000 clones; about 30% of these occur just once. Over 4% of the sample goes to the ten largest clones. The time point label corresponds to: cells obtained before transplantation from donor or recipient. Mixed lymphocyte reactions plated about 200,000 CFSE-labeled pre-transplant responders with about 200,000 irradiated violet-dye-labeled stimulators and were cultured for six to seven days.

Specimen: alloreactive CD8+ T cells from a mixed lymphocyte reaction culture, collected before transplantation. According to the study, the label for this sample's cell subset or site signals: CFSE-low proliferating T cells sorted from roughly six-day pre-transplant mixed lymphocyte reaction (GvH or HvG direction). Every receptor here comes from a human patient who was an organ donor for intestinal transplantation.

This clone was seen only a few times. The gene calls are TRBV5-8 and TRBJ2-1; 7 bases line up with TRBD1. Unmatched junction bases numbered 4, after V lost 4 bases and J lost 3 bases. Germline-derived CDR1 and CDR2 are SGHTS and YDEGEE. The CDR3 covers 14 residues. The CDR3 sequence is CASSTGQLYNEQFF. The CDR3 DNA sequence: TGTGCCAGCAGCACGGGACAGCTCTACAATGAGCAGTTCTTC.

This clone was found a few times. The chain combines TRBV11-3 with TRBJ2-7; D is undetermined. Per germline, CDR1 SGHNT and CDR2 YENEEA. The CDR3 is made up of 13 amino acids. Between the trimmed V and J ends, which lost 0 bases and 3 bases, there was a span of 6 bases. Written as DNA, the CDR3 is TGTGCCAGCAGCTTAGAAGCTGGCTACGAGCAGTACTTC. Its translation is CASSLEAGYEQYF.

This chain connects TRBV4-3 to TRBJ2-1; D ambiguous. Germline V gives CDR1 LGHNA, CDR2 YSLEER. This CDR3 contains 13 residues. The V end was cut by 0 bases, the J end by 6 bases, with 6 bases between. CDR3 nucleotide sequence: TGCGCCAGCAGCCAAGATCGAGTCAATGAGCAGTTCTTC. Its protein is CASSQDRVNEQFF.

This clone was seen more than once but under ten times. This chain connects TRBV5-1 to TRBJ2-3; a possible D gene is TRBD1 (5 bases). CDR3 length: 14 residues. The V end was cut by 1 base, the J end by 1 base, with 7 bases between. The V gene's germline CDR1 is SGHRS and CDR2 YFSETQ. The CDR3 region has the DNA TGCGCCAGCAGCTTGCTCAGGGGCACAGATACGCAGTATTTT. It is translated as CASSLLRGTDTQYF.

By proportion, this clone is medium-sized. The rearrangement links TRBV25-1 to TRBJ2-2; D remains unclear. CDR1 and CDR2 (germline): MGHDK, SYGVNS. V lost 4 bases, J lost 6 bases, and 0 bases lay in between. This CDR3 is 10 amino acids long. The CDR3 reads CASSAGELFF. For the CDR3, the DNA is TGTGCCAGCAGTGCCGGGGAGCTGTTTTTT.

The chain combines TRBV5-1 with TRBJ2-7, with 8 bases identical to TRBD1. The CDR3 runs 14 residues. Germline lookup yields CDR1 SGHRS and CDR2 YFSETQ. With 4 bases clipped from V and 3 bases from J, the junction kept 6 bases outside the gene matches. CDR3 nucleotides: TGCGCCAGCAGCGCCGGACAGGGCCACTACGAGCAGTACTTC. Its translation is CASSAGQGHYEQYF.

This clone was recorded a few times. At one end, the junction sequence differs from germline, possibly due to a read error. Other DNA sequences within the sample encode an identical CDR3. The CDR3 DNA reads as TGCGCCAGCAGCCAAGATGGTCCTCCAGGGGGTAACTATGGCTACACCTTC. Amino acid sequence: CASSQDGPPGGNYGYTF. The rearrangement uses TRBV5-4 and TRBJ1-2; 7 positions match TRBD1. Germline CDR1 and CDR2: SGHNT and YYREEE (reference sequence). The CDR3 contains 17 residues.

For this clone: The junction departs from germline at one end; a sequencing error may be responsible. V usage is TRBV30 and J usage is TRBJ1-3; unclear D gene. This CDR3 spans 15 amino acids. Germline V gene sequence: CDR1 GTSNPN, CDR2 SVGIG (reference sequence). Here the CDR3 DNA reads TGTGCCTGGGTCCCTGTTGGCGGCTCTGGAAACTCCATATATTTT. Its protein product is CAWVPVGGSGNSIYF.

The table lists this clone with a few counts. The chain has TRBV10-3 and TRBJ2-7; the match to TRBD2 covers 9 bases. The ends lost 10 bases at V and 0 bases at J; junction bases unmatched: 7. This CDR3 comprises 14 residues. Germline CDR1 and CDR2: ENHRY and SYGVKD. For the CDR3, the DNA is TGTGCCAAAAGACTAGCGGAGAGCTCCTACGAGCAGTACTTC. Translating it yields CAKRLAESSYEQYF.

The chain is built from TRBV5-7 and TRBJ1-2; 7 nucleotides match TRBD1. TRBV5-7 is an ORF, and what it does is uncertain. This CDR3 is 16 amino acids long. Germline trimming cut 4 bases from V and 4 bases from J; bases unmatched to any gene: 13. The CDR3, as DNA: TGTGCCAGCAGCAGAGATCAGGGGGGCCCAGTCTATGGCTACACCTTC. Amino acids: CASSRDQGGPVYGYTF.

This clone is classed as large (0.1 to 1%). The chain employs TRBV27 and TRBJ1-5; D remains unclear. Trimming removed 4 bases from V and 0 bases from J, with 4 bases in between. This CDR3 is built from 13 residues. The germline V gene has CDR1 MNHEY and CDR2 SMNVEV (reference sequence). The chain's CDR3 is CASSYSSNQPQHF. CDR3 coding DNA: TGTGCCAGCAGTTACAGTAGCAATCAGCCCCAGCATTTT.

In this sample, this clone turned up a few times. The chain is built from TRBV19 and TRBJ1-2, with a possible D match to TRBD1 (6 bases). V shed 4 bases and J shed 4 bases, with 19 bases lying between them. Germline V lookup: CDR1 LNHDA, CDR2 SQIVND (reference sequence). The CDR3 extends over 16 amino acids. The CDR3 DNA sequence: TGTGCCAGTAGTAACCCGGGGCAGGGGATCGCCTATGGCTACACCTTC. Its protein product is CASSNPGQGIAYGYTF. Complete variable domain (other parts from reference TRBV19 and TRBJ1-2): DGGITQSPKYLFRKEGQNVTLSCEQNLNHDAMYWYRQDPGQGLRLIYYSQIVNDFQKGDIAEGYSVSREKKESFPLTVTSAQKNPTAFYLCASSNPGQGIAYGYTFGSGTRLTVV.

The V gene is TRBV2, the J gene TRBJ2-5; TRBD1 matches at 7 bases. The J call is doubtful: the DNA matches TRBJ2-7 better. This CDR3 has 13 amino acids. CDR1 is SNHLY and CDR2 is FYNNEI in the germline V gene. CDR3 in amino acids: CASTWGQTYEQYF. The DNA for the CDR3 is TGTGCCAGCACCTGGGGACAGACCTACGAGCAGTACTTC.

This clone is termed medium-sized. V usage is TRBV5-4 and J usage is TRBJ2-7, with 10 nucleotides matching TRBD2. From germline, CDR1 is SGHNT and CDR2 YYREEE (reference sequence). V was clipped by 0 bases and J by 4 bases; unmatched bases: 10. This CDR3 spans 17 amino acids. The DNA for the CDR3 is TGTGCCAGCAGCTTGGTATCAGCGGGAGGGCCCCGGTACGAGCAGTACTTC. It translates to CASSLVSAGGPRYEQYF.